This section outlines one TCR beta chain sequence together with its context. Antigen specificity is unknown. Mismatch with germline at one junction end may stem from a read error. The data were obtained in a study of shared clonotypes between healthy human individuals. Study overall: With ages of 18 to 49, the donors were a couple of women and a few men. General study results and limits: How much donors shared clonotypes was expected to be affected by sequencing depth. Relative to memory subsets, naive subsets generally showed larger estimated richness.

CD45RO-negative, CCR7-selected cells formed the naive CD8 fraction, which excluded terminally differentiated effector memory CD45RA+ cells. The DNA input per sorted-subset replicate PCR was roughly 0.2 ug, corresponding to 32,000 or so T cell genomes. Only in-frame clones appear in the TCRdb table, and some are missing; sequencing was by immunoSEQ multiplex PCR. Here the sample spans about 2 million clones, approximately 95% being singletons. The sequence was collected from a young man in good health. Sequenced sample: naive CD8+ T cells sorted from blood.

This CDR3 reads CASSITGSHEQYF. DNA of the CDR3: TGCGCCAGCAGTATTACAGGCTCCCACGAGCAGTACTTC. The chain couples TRBV10-1 to TRBJ2-7, with a possible D match to TRBD1 (5 bases). Germline V CDR1 and CDR2: WNHNN, SYGVQD (reference sequence). The CDR3 extends over 13 amino acids.